The source of this T cell receptor (beta chain) is a study of blood T cell repertoires in COVID-19. In the study overall: Donors in the United States, Italy and Spain gave samples during acute or convalescent COVID-19. PBMCs, B-cell-depleted T cells, or T cells provided the cDNA or gDNA that made up the material.

Patients in Seattle were enrolled during active infection, then followed longitudinally. The table came from immunoSEQ multiplex PCR; TCRdb's copy has only in-frame clones and leaves some out. The sample lists about 410,000 clones, about 88% occurring once. V lost 3 bases and J lost 2; bases outside the gene matches: 7. Germline lookup yields CDR1 MGHRA and CDR2 YSYEKL. The CDR3 loop spans 16 amino acids. V usage is TRBV4-1 and J usage is TRBJ1-5; 7 positions match TRBD1. The receptor was isolated from a woman in her 40s with COVID-19, enrolled during active disease. The sample comprised peripheral blood. The CDR3 region has the DNA TGCGCCAGCAGCCAGCTAGACAGGGTCGGCAATCAGCCCCAGCATTTT. The encoded protein is CASSQLDRVGNQPQHF.